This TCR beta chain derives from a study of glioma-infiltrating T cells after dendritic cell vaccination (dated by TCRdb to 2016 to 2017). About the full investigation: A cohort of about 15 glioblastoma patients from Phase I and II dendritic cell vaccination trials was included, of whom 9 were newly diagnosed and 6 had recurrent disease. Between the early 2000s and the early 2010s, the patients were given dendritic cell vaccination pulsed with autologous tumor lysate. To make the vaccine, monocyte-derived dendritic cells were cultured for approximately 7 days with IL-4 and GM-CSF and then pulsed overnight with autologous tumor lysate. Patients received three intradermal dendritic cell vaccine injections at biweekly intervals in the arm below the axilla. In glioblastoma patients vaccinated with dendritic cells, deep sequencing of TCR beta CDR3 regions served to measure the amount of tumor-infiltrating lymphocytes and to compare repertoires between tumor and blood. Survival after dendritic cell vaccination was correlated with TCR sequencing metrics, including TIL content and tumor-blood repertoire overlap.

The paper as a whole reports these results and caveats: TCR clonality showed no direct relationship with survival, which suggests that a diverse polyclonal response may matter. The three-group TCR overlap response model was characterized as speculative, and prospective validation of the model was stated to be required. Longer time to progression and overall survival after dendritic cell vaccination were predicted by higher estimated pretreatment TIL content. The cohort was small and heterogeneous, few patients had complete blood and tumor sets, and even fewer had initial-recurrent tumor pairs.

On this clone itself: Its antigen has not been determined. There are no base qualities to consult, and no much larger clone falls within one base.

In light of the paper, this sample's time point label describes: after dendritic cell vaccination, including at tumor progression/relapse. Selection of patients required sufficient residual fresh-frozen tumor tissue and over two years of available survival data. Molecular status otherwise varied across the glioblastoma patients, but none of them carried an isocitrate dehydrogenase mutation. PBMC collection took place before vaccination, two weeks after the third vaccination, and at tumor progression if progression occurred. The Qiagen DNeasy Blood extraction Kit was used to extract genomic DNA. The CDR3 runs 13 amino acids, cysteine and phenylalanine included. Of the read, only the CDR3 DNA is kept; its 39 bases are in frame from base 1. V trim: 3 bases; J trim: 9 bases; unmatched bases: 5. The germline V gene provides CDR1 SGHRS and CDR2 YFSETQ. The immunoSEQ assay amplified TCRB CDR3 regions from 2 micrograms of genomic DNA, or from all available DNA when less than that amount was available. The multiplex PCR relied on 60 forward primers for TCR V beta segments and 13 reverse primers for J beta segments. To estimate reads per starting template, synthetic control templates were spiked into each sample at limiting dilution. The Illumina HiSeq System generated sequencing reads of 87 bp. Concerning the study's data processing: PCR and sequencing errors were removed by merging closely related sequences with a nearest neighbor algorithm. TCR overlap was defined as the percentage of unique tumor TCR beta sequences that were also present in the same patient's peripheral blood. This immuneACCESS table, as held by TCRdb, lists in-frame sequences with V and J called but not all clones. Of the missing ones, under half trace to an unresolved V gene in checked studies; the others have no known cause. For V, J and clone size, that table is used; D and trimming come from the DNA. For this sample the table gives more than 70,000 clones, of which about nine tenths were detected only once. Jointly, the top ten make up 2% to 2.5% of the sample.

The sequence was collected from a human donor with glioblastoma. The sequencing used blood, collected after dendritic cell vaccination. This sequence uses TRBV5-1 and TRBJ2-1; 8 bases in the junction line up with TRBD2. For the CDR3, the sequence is CASSSWTSLEQFF. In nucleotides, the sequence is TGCGCCAGCAGCTCCTGGACTAGCCTTGAGCAGTTCTTC.